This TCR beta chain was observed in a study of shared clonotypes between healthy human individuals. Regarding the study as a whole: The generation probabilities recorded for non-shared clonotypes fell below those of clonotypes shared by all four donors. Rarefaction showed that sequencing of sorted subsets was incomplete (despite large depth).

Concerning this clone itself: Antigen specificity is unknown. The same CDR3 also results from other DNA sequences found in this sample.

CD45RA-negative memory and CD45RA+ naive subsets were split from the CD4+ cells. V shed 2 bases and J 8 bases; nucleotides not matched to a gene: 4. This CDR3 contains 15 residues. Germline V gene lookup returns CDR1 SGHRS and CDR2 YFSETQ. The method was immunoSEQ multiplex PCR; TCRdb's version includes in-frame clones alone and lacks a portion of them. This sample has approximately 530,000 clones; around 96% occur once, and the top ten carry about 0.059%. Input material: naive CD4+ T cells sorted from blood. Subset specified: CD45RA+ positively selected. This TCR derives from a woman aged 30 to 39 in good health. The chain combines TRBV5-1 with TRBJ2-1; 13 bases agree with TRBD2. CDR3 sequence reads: CASSLGLAGVDEQFF. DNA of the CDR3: TGCGCCAGCAGCTTAGGACTAGCGGGAGTTGATGAGCAGTTCTTC.